Listed below are T cell receptor beta chains from one sample, sequenced in a study of metastatic and nonmetastatic thyroid tumors. TCRdb used MiXCR to call clones anew from the PCR reads. The table has about 18,000 clones, more than 30% seen once. What was sequenced was tumor tissue. These receptors were taken from a male donor with papillary thyroid cancer or a benign thyroid nodule (not recorded which). Some clones in this sample may be carry-over from other donors' samples. Each CDR3 is given with its conserved first and last residue. A D gene is named only where the DNA matches it firmly. Clone size is stated in some rows and not others, as once, few, many or a class when expanded.

-	TRBV29-1	TRBJ2-2	TRBD2	TGCAGCGTTATCTCGCTAGCGGGACTGAACACCGGGGAGCTGTTTTTT	CSVISLAGLNTGELFF
many	TRBV7-3	TRBJ2-1	TRBD2	TGTGCCAGCAGCTCCGGGGGGACTACCTACAATGAGCAGTTCTTC	CASSSGGTTYNEQFF
once	TRBV20-1	TRBJ2-7	-	TGCAGTGCTAGAGATCGAGACAAGGGGACCTACTATCAGTACTTC	CSARDRDKGTYYQYF
medium-sized	TRBV11-2	TRBJ2-1	TRBD2	TGTGCCAGCAGCGCCGGGACTAGCAGCTACAATGAGCAGTTCTTC	CASSAGTSSYNEQFF
large	TRBV2	TRBJ2-7	-	TGTGCCAGCAGTGGTCCAGGGATCTACGAGCAGTACTTC	CASSGPGIYEQYF
-	TRBV19	TRBJ2-7	-	TGTGCCAGTAGTATAGGGGCGGGACACAACTACGAGCAGTACTTC	CASSIGAGHNYEQYF
few	TRBV5-8	TRBJ2-3	-	TGTTCCAGCAGCTTACCGGCAGTCTCAGATACGCAGTATTTT	CSSSLPAVSDTQYF
medium-sized	TRBV11-2	TRBJ1-1	TRBD1	TGTGCCAGCAGCCCTAACCGGGACAGGGGAGCTTTCTTT	CASSPNRDRGAFF
-	TRBV11-3	TRBJ1-3	-	TGTGCCAGCAGGGGCAAGACCTCTGGAAACACCATATATTTT	CASRGKTSGNTIYF
-	TRBV20-1	TRBJ1-2	TRBD1	TGCAGTGCGGAGGGGACAGGACTTAACTATGGCTACACCTTC	CSAEGTGLNYGYTF
-	TRBV5-4	TRBJ2-3	TRBD2	TGTGCCAGCAGCTTGAGTTGGGCGGGAGGCCTACGTGCAGATACGCAGTATTTT	CASSLSWAGGLRADTQYF
few	TRBV12-3/TRBV12-4	TRBJ1-2	-	TGTGCCAGCAGGTCTTTGCGGGGGTCGGACTATGGCTACACCTTC	CASRSLRGSDYGYTF
medium-sized	TRBV19	TRBJ2-1	-	TGTGCCAGTAGTACCATTCTAGGCGATGAGCAGTTCTTC	CASSTILGDEQFF
many	TRBV5-4	TRBJ2-1	TRBD2	TGTGCCAGCACTCCCAGAGTTGCGGGAGTGGACTACAATGAGCAGTTCTTC	CASTPRVAGVDYNEQFF
-	TRBV10-2	TRBJ2-5	-	TGCGCCAGCGTAGGAACCGGGGAGACCCAGTACTTC	CASVGTGETQYF
-	TRBV6-1	TRBJ2-7	-	TGTGCCAGCAGTGATCAGGTGTCCTCCTACGAGCAGTACTTC	CASSDQVSSYEQYF
few	TRBV28	TRBJ2-7	TRBD2	TGTGCCAGCAGCCGGACTGGGGAGAGCGGGAGCTTC	CASSRTGESGSF
medium-sized	TRBV2	TRBJ2-7	-	TGTGCCAGCAGGGAAGCCTACGAGCAGTACTTC	CASREAYEQYF
few	TRBV6-2/TRBV6-3	TRBJ2-1	-	TGTGCCAGCAGTTACTCTATCTGGGACCAACAGTTCTTC	CASSYSIWDQQFF
-	TRBV12-3/TRBV12-4	TRBJ2-3	TRBD1	TGTGCCAGCAGCCCAACAGACAGGGGTGGAGATACGCAGTATTTT	CASSPTDRGGDTQYF
few	TRBV18	TRBJ1-2	-	TGTGCCAGCTCACCAGGGACGGATTATGGCTACACCTTC	CASSPGTDYGYTF
few	TRBV6-2/TRBV6-3	TRBJ1-2	TRBD1	TGTGCCAGCACCCCGGGACAGGGACCCTACACCTTC	CASTPGQGPYTF
-	TRBV19	TRBJ1-4	-	TGTGCCAGTAGTACCAGAGCAACTAATGAAAAACTGTTTTTT	CASSTRATNEKLFF